This T cell receptor (beta chain) comes out of a study of blood T cell repertoires in COVID-19 (dated by TCRdb to about 2020). Regarding the study in general: The collaborator samples originated in the United States, Italy and Spain and spanned the acute and convalescent phases of COVID-19. Samples came from the ongoing ImmuneRACE study (first 160 participants) plus 1,254 subjects from 6 global collaborators. The repertoires were released in a freely available public database intended as a resource for research on the immune response to SARS-CoV-2. Subjects who had been exposed to COVID-19, were actively infected with it, or had recovered from it provided the deeply sampled blood TCRbeta repertoires that made up the dataset. The sample metadata nearly always contained a de-identified subject ID, COVID-19 status, age in years and sex. HLA class I and class II types, where available, came from metadata supplied by the sample provider rather than from assay-based typing. The material from the prospective study consisted of cDNA or gDNA derived from T cells, B-cell-depleted T cells, or PBMCs.

This clone was picked up one time. Its antigen is not yet known. Base qualities are not recorded, but no much larger clone differs from it by a single base. The V and J ends are trimmed by 5 bases and 4 bases, leaving 13 bases between them. The CDR3 sequence holds 14 residues, the cysteine and phenylalanine included. Only CDR3 DNA is held: 42 bases, read in frame from base 1. Based on the germline V gene, the CDR1 and CDR2 sequences are SGHRS and YFSETQ. Study-wide conclusions, independent of this receptor: The quantity of clinical and demographic metadata differed by source and by participant and was supplied without curation.

Each collaborating institution followed its own protocols to collect whole blood in K2EDTA tubes. For TCRbeta analysis, collaborators shipped samples as frozen whole blood, isolated PBMCs, or DNA extracted from either of those sample types. TCRbeta CDR3 regions were amplified from genomic DNA by means of the immunoSEQ Assay, a bias-controlled multiplex PCR. The original pipeline was this. Within the assay, amplification of reference gene primers was used to estimate how many nucleated cells each sample contained. Sequence reads were collapsed and filtered to measure the absolute abundance of every unique TCRbeta CDR3 rearrangement. For each sample, productive Simpson clonality was calculated as the square root of Simpson's diversity index over productive rearrangements. TCRdb stores this immuneACCESS table with in-frame sequences only. Part of the clones is absent; in the studies checked, under half of the shortfall reflects unresolved V genes, and no reason is known for the rest. The DNA gave D and trimming, while V, J and clone size come from that table. The sample has roughly 97,000 clones on record, approximately 91% of them singletons. Clones ranked in the top ten supply approximately 5.1% of the sample.

This receptor was identified in a human donor in a cohort sampled during active COVID-19. The V and J genes are TRBV5-1 and TRBJ2-1; possibly the D gene is TRBD1, per 6 matching bases. Sample: peripheral blood. Read as DNA, the sequence is TGCGCCAGCAGTGTTGGGGGCACTTACAATGAGCAGTTCTTC. It translates as CASSVGGTYNEQFF.